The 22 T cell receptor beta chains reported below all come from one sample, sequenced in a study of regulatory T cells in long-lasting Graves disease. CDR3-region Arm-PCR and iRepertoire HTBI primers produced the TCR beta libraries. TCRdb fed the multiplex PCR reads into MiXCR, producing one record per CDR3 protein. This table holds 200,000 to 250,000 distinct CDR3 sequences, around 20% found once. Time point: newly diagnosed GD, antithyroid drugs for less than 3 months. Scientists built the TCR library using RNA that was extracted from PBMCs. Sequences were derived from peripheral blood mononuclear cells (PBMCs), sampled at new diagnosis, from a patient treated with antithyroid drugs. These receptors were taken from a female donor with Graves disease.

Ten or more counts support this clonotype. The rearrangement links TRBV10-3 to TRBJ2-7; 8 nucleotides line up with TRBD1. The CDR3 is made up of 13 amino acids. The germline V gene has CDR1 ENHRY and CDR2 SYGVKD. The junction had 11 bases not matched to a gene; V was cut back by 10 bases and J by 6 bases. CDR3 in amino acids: CATTILDRGEQYF. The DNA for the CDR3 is TGTGCCACTACTATATTAGACAGGGGCGAGCAGTACTTC.

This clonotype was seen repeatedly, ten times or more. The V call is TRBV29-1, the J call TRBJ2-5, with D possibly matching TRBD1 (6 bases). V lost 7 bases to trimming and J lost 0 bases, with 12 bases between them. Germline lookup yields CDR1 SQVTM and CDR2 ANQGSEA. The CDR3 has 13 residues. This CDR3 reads CSALDSYQETQYF. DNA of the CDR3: TGCAGCGCCCTGGACAGTTACCAAGAGACCCAGTACTTC.

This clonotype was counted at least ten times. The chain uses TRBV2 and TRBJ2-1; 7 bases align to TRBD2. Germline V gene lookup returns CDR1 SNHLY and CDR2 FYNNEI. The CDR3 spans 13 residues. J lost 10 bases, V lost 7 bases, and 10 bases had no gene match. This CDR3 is CASTSGVTGEQFF. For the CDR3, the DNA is TGTGCCAGCACTAGCGGCGTAACGGGAGAGCAGTTCTTC.

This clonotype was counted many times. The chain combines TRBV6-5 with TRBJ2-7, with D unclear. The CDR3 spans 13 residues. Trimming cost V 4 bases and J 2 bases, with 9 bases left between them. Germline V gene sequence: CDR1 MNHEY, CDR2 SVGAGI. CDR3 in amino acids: CASSSPSAYEQYF. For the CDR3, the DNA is TGTGCCAGCAGTTCACCCTCAGCCTACGAGCAGTACTTC.

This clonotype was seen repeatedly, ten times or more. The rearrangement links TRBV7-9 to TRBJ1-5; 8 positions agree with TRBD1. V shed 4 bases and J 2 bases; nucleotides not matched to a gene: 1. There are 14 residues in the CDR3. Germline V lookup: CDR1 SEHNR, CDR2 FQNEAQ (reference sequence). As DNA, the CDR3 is TGTGCCAGCAGCTCAGGGGGCCGCAATCAGCCCCAGCATTTT. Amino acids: CASSSGGRNQPQHF.

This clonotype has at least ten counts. The CDR3 sequence: CASSSGTVGNTIYF. The CDR3 DNA follows: TGTGCCAGCAGCTCCGGGACAGTTGGAAACACCATATATTTT. The V gene is TRBV7-2, the J gene TRBJ1-3, with TRBD1 identical over 7 bases. V shed 4 bases and J 3 bases; nucleotides not matched to a gene: 3. The CDR3 has 14 residues. Germline V CDR1 and CDR2: SGHTA, FQGNSA.

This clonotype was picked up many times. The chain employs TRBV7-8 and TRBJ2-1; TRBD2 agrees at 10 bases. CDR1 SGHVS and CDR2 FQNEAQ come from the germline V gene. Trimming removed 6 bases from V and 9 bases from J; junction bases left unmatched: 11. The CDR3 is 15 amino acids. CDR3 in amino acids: CASRGSSGGTGEQFF. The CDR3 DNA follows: TGTGCCAGCAGAGGGTCTAGCGGGGGTACGGGTGAGCAGTTCTTC.

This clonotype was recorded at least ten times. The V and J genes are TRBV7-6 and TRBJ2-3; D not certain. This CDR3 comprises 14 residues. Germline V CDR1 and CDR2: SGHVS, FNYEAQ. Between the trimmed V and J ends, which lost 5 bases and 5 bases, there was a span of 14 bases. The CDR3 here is CASSPSTWEDTQYF. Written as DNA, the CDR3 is TGTGCCAGCAGCCCCTCTACCTGGGAAGATACGCAGTATTTT.

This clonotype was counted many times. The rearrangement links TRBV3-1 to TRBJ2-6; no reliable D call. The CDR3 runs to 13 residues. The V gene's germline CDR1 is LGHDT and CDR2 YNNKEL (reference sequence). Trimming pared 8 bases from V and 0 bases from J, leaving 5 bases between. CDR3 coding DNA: TGTGCCAGCCGGAACTCTGGGGCCAACGTCCTGACTTTC. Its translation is CASRNSGANVLTF.

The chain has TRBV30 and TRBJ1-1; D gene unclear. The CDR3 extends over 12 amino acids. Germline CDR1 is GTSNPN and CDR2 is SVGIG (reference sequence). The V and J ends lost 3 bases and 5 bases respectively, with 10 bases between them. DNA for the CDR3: TGTGCCTGGAGACCCTCGCGGACTGAAGCTTTCTTT. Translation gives CAWRPSRTEAFF.

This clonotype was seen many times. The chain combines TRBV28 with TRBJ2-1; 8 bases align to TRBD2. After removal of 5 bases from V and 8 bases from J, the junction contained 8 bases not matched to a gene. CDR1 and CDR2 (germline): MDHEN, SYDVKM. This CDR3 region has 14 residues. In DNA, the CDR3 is TGTGCCAGCAGTGACGGACTAGCTCCCGATGAGCAGTTCTTC. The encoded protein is CASSDGLAPDEQFF.

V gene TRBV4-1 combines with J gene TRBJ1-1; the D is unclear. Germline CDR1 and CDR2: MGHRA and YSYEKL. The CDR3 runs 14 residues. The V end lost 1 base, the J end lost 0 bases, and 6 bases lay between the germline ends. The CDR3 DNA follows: TGCGCCAGCAGCCAAGGGCCGATGAACACTGAAGCTTTCTTT. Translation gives CASSQGPMNTEAFF.

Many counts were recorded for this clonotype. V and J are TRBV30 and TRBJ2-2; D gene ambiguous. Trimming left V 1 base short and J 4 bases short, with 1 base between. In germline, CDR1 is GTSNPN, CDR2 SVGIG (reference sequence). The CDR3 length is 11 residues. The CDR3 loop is CAWSGTGELFF. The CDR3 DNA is TGTGCCTGGAGTGGCACCGGGGAGCTGTTTTTT. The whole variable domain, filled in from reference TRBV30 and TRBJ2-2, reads SQTIHQWPATLVQPVGSPLSLECTVEGTSNPNLYWYRQAAGRGLQLLFYSVGIGQISSEVPQNLSASRPQDRQFILSSKKLLLSDSGFYLCAWSGTGELFFGEGSRLTVL.

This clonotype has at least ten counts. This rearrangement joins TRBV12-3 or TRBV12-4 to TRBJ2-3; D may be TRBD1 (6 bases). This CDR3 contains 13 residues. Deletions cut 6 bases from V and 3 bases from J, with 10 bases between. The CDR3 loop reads CASRGQGTDTQYF. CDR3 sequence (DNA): TGTGCCAGCAGGGGCCAGGGGACAGATACGCAGTATTTT.

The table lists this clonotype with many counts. Written as DNA, the CDR3 is TGTGCCAGCAGTTTACCCGCAGGGGTGACTAATGAAAAACTGTTTTTT. Translation gives CASSLPAGVTNEKLFF. This chain joins TRBV28 and TRBJ1-4, with D possibly being TRBD1 (6 bases). V was trimmed by 2 bases and J by 2 bases, leaving 12 bases between them. Germline CDR1 is MDHEN and CDR2 is SYDVKM. The CDR3 extends over 16 amino acids.

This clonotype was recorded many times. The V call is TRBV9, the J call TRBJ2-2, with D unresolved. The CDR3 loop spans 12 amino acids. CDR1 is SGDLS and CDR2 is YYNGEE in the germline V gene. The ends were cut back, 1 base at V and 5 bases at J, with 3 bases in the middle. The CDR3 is CASSVWTGELFF. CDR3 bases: TGTGCCAGCAGCGTATGGACCGGGGAGCTGTTTTTT.

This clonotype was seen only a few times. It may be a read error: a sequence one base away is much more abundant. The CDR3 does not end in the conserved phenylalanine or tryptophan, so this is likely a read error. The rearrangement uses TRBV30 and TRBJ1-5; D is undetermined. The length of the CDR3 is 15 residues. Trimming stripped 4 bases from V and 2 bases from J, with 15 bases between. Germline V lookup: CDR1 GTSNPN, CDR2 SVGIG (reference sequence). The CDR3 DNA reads TGTGCCTGGACCCATCCAGAGGACGGCAATCAGCCCCAGCATCTT. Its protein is CAWTHPEDGNQPQHL.

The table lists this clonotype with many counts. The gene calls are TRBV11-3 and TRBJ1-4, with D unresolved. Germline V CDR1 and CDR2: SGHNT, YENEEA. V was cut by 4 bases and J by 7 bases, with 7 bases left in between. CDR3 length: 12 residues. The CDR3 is CASSSGGEKLFF. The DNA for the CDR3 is TGTGCCAGCAGCTCCGGAGGTGAAAAACTGTTTTTT.

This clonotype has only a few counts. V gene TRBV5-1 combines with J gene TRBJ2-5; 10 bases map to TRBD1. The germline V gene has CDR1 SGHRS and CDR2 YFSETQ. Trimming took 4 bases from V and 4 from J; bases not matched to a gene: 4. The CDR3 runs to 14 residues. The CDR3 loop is CASSQGQGLETQYF. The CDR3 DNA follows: TGCGCCAGCAGCCAGGGACAGGGGCTAGAGACCCAGTACTTC.

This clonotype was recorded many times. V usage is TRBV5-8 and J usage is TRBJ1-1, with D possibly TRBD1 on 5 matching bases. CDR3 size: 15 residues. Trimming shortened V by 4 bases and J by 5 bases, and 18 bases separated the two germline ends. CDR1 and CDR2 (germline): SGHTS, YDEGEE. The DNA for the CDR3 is TGTGCCAGCAGCCCCCGGGACGGCTTAGGGACTGAAGCTTTCTTT. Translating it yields CASSPRDGLGTEAFF.

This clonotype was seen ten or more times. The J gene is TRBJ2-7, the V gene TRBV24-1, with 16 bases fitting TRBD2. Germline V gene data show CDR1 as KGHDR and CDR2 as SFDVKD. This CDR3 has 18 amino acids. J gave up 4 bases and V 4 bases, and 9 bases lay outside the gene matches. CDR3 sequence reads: CATSETGTSGRAGYEQYF. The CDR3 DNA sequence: TGTGCCACCAGTGAAACAGGGACTAGCGGGAGGGCCGGGTACGAGCAGTACTTC.

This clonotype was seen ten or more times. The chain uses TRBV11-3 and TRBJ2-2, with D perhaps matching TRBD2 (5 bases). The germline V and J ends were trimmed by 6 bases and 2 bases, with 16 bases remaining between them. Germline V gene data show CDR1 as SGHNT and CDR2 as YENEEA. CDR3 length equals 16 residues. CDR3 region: CASSRAEGPNTGELFF. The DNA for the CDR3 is TGTGCCAGCAGTCGAGCAGAGGGCCCTAACACCGGGGAGCTGTTTTTT.